This TCR beta chain was found in a study of response to subunit inactivated influenza vaccine. TCRdb reanalysed the RT-PCR reads using MiXCR and keeps one entry per CDR3 protein. This sample has roughly 710,000 distinct CDR3 sequences, with less than 15% found just once. CDR3 size: 16 residues. Trimming took 2 bases from V and 1 from J; bases not matched to a gene: 5. Germline values: CDR1 SGHKS, CDR2 YYEKEE (reference sequence). The table lists this clonotype with a few counts. The V call is TRBV5-5, the J call TRBJ2-2; 7 bases line up with TRBD2. Specimen: PBMCs from blood, collected approximately 15 days before vaccination. This sequence was found in a man in his fifties who received an inactivated influenza vaccine. CDR3 region: CASSFGSGLNTGELFF. Written as DNA, the CDR3 is TGTGCCAGCAGCTTCGGTAGCGGGCTGAACACCGGGGAGCTGTTTTTT.